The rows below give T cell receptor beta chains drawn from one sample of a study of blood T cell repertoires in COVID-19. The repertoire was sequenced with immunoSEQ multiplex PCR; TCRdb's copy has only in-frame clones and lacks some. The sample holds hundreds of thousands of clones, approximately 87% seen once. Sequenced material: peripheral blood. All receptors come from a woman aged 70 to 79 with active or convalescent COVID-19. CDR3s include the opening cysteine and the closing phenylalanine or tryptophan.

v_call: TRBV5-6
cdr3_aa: CASSWRESYNEQFF

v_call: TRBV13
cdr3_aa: CASSLGQGQEKLFF

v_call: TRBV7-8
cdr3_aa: CASSARLGLAGGLETQYF

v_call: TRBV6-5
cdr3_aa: CASSYSAGGMNTEAFF

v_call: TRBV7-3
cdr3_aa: CASSLMASGGADTQYF

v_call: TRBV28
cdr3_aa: CASRQTRDSYNQPQHF

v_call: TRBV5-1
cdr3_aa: CASSLETGQAYEQYF

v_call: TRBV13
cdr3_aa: CASSLWTGGGYEQYF

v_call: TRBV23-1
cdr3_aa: CASSHSPGAGLPRMNTEAFF

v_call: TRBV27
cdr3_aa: CASSFWLAGGTDTQYF

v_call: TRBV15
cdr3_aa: CATSRDYSGNTIYF

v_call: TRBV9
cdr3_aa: CASSAQGDSYEQYF

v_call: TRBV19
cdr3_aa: CASSPGLAGGLGQFF

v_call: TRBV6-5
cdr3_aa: CASSSSREVDQPQHF

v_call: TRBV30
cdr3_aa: CAYTGLRNEKLFF

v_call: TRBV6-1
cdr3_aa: CASSEQGLAGDEQYF

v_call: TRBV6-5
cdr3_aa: CASSFRTGELFF

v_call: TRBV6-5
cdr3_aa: CASGDRSSTGNTIYF

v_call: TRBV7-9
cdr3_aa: CASSLGQTNYGYTF

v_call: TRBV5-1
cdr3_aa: CASGHAVSGANVLTF

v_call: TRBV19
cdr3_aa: CASGSGGSSYEQYF

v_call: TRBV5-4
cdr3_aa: CASSSVRDRVSYEQYF

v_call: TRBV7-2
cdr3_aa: CASSPDRGGLGGSEKLFF

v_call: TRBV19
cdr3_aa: CASSSQGNRETQYF

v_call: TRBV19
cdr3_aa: CASRDLAGAQETQYF

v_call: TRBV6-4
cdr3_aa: CASSRDTLTDTQYF

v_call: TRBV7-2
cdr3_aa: CASAFLAVHTDTQYF

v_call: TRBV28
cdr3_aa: CASSLGGSLGNQPQHF

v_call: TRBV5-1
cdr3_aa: CASRGTVYNEQFF

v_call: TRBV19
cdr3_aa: CASSMVPGGGQPQHF

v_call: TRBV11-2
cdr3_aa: CASSLRREGPNTGELFF

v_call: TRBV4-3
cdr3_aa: CASSPRTSGTFRGQFF

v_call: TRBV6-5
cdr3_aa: CASSYSSGHTGELFF